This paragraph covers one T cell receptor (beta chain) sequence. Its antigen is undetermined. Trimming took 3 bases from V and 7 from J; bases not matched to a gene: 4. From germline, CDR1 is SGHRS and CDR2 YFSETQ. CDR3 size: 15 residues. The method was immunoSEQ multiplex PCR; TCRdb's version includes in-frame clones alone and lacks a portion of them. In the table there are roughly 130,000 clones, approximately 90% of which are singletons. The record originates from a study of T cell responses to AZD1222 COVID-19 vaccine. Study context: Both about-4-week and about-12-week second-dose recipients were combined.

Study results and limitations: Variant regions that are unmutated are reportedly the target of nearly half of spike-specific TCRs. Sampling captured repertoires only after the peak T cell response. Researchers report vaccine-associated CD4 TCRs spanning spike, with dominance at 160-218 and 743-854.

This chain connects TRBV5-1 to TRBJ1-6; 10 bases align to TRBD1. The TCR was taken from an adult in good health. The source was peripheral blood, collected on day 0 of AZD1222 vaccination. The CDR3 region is CASSSGTGVNSPLHF. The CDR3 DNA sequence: TGCGCCAGCAGCTCCGGGACAGGGGTGAATTCACCCCTCCACTTT.